The clone carrying this TCR beta chain was seen only once. One end of the junction varies from germline; a read error may be responsible. In the PCR, 60 Vbeta and 13 Jbeta primers were used. Sequencing used immunoSEQ multiplex PCR; TCRdb keeps in-frame clones, though not all of them. The sample holds 130,000 to 150,000 clones, approximately 80% seen once. CDR3 size: 13 residues. CDR1 is SGHRS, CDR2 YFSETQ, per germline. This sample is drawn from a study of cytomegalovirus exposure and HLA in healthy donors. Looking at the study overall: Of all 400 or so donors who were genotyped, around 82% belonged to the Caucasian-associated ancestry cluster.

This chain uses TRBV5-1 with TRBJ1-1; D unresolved. The receptor was isolated from a male donor in good health and CMV-seronegative. Sequenced sample: PBMCs. The CDR3 loop is CTSSLGTLSEAFF. CDR3 nucleotide sequence: TGCACCAGCAGCTTGGGTACTCTCTCTGAAGCTTTCTTT.